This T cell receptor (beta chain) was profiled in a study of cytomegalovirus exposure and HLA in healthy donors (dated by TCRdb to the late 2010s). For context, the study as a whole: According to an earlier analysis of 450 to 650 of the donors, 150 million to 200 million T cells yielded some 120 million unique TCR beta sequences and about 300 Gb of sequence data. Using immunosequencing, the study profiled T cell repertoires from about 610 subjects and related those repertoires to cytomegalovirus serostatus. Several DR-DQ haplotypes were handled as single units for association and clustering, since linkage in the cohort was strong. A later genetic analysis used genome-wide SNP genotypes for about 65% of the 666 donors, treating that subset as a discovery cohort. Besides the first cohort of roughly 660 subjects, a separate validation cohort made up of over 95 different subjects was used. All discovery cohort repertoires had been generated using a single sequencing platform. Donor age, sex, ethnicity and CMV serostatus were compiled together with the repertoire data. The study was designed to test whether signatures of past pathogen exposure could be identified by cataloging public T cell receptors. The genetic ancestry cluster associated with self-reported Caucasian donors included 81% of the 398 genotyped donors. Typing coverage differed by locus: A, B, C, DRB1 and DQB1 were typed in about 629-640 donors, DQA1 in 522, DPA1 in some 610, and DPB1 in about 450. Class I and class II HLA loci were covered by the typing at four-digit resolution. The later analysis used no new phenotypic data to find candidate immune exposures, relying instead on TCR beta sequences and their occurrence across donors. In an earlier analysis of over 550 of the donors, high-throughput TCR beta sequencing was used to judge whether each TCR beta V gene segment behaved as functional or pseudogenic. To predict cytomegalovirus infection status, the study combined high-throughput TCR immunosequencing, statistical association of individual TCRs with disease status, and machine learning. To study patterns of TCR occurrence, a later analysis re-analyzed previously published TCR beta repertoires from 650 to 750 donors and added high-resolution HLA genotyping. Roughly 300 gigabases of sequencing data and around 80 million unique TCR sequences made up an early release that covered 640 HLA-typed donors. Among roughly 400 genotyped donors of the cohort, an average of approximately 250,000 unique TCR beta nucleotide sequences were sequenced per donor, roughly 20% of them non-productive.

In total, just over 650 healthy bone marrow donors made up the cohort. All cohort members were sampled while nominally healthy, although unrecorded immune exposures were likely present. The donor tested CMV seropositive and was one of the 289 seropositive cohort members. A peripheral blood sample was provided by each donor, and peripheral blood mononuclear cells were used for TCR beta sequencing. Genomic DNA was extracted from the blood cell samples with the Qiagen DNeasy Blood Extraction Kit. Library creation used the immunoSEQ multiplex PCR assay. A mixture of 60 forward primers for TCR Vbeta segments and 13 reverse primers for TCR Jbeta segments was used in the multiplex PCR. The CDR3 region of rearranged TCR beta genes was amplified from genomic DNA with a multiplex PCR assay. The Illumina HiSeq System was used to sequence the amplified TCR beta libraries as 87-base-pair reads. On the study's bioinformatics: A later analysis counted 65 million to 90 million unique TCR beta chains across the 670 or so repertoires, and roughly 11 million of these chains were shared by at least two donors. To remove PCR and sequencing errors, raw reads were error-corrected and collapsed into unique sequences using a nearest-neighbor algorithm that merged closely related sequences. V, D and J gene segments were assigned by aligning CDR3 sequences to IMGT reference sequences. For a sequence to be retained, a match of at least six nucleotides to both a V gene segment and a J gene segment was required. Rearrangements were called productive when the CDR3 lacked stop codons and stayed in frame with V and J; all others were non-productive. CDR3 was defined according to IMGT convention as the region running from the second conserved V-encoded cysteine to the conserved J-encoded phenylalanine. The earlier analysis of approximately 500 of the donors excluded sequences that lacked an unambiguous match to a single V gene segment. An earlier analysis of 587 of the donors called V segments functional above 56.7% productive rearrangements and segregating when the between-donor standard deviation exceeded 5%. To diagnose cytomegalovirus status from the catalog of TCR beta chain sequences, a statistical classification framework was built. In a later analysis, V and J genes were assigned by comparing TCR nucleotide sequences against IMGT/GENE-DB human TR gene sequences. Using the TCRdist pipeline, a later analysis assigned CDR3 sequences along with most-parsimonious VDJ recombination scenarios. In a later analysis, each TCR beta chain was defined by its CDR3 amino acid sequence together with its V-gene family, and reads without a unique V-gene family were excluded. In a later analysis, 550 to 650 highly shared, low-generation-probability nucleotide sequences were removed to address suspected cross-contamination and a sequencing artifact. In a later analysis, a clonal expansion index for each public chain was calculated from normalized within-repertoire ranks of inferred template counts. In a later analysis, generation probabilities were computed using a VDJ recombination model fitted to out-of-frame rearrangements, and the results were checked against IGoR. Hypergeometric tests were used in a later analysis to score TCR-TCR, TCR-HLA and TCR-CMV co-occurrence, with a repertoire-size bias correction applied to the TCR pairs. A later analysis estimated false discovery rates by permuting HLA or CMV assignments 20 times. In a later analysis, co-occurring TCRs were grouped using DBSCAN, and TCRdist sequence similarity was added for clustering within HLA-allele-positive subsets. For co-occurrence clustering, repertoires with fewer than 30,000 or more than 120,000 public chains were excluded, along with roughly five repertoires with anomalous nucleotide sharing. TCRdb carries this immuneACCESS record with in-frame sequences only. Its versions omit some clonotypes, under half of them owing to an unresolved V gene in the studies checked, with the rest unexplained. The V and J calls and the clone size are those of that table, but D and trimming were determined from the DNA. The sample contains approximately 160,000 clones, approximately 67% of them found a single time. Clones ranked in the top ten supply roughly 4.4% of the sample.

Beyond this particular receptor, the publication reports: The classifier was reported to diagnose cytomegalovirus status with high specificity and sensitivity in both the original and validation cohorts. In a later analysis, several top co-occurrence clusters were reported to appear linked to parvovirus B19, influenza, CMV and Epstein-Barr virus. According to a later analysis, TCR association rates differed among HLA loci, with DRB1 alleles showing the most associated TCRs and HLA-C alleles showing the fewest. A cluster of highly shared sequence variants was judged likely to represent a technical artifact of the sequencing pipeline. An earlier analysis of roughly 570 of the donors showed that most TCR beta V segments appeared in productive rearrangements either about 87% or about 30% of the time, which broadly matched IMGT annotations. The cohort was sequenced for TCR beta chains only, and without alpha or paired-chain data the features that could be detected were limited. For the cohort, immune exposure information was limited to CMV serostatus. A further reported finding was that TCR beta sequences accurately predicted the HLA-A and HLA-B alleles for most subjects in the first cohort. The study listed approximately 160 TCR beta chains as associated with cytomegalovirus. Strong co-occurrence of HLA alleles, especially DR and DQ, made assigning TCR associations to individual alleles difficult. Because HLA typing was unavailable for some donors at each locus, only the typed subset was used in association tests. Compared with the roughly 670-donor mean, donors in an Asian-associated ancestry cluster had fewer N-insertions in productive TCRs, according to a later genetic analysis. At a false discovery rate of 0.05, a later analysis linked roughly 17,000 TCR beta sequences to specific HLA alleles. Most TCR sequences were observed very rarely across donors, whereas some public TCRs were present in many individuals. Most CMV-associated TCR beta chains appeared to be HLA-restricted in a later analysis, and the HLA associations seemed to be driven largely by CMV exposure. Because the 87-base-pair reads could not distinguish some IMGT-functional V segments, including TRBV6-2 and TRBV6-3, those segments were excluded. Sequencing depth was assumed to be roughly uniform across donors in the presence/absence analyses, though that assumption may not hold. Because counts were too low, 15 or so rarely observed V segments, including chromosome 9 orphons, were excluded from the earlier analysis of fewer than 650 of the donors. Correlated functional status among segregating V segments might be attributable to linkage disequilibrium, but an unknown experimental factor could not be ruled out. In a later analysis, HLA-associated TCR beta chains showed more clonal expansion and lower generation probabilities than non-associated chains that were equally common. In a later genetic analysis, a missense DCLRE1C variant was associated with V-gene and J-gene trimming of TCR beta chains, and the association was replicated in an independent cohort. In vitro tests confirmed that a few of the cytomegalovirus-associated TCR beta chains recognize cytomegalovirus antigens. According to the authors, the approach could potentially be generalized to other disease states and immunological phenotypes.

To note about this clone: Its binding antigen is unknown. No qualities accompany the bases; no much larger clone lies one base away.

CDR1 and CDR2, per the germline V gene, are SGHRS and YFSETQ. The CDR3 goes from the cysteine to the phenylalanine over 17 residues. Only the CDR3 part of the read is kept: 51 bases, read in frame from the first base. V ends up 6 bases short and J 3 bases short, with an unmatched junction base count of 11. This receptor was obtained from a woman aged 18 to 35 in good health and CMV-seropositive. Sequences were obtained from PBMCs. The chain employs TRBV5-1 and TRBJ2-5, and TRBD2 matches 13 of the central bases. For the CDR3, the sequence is CASTVNLLAGGEETQYF. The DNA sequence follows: TGCGCCAGCACCGTGAATCTACTAGCGGGAGGGGAAGAGACCCAGTACTTC.